This TCR beta chain was obtained from a study of T-cell reconstitution after alpha-beta-depleted transplantation in children. The germline gives CDR1 MDHEN, CDR2 SYDVKM. This CDR3 region has 12 residues. This clonotype came up a few times. At one end the junction does not follow the germline gene, possibly because of a read error. Researchers prepared the TCRbeta library using unique molecular identifiers, the study reports. TCRdb redid the calling of the PCR reads with MiXCR, one entry per CDR3 protein. The sample has 350,000 to 450,000 distinct CDR3 sequences, about 20% seen once; the top ten hold approximately 3.9%.

The chain employs TRBV28 and TRBJ2-5; 10 bases agree with TRBD1. Sequences were derived from PBMCs from the stem cell graft donor, sampled from the stem cell graft. This receptor was taken from a human donor who donated a stem cell graft to a child with acute myeloid leukemia. In DNA form, the CDR3 reads TGTGCCAGCAGTTCCACCGGGACAGGGGAAAACTTC. It codes for CASSSTGTGENF. Together with reference TRBV28 and TRBJ2-5, the CDR3 gives the full variable domain: DVKVTQSSRYLVKRTGEKVFLECVQDMDHENMFWYRQDPGLGLRLIYFSYDVKMKEKGDIPEGYSVSREKKERFSLILESASTNQTSMYLCASSSTGTGENFGPGTRLLVL.